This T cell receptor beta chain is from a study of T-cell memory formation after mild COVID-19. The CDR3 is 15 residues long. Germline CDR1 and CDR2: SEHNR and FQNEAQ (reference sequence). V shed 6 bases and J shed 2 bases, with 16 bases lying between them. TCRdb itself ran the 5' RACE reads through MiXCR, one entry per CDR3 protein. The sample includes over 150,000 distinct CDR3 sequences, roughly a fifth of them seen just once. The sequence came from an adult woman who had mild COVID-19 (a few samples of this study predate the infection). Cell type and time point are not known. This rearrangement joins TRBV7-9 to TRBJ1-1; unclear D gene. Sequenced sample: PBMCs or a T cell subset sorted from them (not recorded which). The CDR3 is CASSSPIQENTEAFF. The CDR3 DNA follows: TGTGCCAGCAGTTCCCCCATTCAGGAAAACACTGAAGCTTTCTTT.